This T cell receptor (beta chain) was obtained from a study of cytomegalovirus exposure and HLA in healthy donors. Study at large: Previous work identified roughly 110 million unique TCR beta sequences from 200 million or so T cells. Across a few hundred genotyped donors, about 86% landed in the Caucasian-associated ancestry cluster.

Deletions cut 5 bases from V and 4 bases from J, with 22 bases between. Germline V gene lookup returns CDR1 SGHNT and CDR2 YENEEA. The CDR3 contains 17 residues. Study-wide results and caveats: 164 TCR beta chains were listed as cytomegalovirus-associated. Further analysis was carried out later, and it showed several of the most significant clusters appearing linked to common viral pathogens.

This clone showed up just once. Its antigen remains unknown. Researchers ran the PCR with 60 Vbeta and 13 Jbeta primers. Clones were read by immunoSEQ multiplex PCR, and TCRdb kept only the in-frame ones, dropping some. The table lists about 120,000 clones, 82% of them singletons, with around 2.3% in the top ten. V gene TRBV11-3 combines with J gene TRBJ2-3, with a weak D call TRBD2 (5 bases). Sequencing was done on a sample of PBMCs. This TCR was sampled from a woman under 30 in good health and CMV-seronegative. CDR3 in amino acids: CASSPPLRTVEADTQYF. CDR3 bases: TGTGCCAGCAGCCCGCCCCTTCGTACCGTGGAGGCAGATACGCAGTATTTT.